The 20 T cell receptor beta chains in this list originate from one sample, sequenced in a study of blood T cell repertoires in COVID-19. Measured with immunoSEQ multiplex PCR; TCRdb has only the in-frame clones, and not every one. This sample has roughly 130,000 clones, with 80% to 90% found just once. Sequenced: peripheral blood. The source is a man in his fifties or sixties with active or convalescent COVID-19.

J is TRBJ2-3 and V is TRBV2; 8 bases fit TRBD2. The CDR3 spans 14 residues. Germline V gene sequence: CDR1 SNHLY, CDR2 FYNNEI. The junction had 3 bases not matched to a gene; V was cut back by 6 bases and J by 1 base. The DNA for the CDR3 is TGTGCCAGCAGCCAGACTAGCGGCACAGATACGCAGTATTTT. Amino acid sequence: CASSQTSGTDTQYF.

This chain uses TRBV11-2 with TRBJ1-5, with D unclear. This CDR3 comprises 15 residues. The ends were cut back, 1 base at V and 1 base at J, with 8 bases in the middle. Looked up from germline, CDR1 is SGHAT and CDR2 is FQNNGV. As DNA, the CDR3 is TGTGCCAGCAGCTTAGGCACACGAAGCAATCAGCCCCAGCATTTT. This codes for CASSLGTRSNQPQHF.

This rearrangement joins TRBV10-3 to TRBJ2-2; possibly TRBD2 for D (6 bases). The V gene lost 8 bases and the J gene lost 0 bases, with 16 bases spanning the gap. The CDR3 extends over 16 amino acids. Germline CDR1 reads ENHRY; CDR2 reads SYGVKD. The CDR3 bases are TGTGCCATCCGGGGTCTAGCGTCTTCGAACACCGGGGAGCTGTTTTTT. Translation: CAIRGLASSNTGELFF.

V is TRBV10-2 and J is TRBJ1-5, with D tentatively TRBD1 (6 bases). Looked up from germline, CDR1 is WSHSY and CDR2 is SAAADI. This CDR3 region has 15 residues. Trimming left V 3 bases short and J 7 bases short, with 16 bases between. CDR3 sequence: CASSETGTTGQPQHF. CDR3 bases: TGCGCCAGCAGTGAAACCGGGACAACGGGGCAGCCCCAGCATTTT.

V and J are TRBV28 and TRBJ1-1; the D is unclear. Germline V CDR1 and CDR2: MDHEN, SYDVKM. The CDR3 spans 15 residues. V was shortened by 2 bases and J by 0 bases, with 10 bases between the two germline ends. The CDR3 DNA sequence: TGTGCCAGCAGTTTAGCACAGTCCATGAACACTGAAGCTTTCTTT. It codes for CASSLAQSMNTEAFF.

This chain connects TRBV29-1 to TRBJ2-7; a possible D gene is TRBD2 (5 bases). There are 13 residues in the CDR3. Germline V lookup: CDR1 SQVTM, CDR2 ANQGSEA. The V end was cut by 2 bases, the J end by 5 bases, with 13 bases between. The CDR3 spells CSVERGVGNEQYF. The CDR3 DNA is TGCAGCGTTGAACGGGGAGTGGGGAACGAGCAGTACTTC.

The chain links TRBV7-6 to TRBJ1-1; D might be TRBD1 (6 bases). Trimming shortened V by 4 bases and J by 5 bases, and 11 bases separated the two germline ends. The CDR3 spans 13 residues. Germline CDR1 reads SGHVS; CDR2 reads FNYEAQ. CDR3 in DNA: TGTGCCAGCAGCTCTTACAGGGATACTGAAGCTTTCTTT. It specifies CASSSYRDTEAFF.

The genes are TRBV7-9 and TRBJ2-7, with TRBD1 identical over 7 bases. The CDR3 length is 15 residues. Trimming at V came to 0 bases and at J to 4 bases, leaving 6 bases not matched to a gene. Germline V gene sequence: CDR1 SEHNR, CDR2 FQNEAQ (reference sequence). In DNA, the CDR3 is TGTGCCAGCAGCTTAGCAACACAGGGGAAATACGAGCAGTACTTC. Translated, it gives CASSLATQGKYEQYF.

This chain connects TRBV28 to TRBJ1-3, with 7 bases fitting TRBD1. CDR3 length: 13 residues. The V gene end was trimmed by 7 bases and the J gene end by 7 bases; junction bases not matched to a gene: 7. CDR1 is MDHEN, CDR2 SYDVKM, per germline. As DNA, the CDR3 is TGTGCCAGCACCACTGACAGGGCGAACACCATATATTTT. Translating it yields CASTTDRANTIYF.

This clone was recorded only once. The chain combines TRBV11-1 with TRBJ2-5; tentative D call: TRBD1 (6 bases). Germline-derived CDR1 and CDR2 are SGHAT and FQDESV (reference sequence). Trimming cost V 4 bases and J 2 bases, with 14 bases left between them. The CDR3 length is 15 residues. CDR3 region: CASSSGTLPQETQYF. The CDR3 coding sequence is TGTGCCAGCAGCTCCGGGACACTCCCACAAGAGACCCAGTACTTC.

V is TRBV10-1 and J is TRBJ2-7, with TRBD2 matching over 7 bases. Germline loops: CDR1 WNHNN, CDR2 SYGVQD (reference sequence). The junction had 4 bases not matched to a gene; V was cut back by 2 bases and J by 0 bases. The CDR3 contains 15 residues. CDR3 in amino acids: CASSEGVAGSYEQYF. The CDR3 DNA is TGCGCCAGCAGTGAGGGGGTAGCGGGCTCCTACGAGCAGTACTTC.

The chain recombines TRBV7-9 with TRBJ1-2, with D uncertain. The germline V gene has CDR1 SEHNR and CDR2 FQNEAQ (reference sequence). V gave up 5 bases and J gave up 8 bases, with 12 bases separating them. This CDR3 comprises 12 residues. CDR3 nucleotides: TGTGCCAGCAGCCTGGACCCGGGAGGCTACACCTTC. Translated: CASSLDPGGYTF.

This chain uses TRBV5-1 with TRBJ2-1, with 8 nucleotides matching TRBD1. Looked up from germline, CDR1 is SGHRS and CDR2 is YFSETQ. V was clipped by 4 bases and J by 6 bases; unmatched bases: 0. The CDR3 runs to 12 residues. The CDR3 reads CASSQGANEQFF. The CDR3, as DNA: TGCGCCAGCAGCCAGGGGGCCAATGAGCAGTTCTTC.

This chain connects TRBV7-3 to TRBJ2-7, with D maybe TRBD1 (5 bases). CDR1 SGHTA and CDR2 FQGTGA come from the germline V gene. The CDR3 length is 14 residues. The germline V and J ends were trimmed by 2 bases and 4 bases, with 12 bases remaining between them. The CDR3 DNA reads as TGTGCCAGCAGCTTAGGGGCAGGGCAGTACGAGCAGTACTTC. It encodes CASSLGAGQYEQYF. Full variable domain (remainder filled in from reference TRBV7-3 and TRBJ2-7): GAGVSQTPSNKVTEKGKYVELRCDPISGHTALYWYRQSLGQGPEFLIYFQGTGAADDSGLPNDRFFAVRPEGSVSTLKIQRTERGDSAVYLCASSLGAGQYEQYFGPGTRLTVT.

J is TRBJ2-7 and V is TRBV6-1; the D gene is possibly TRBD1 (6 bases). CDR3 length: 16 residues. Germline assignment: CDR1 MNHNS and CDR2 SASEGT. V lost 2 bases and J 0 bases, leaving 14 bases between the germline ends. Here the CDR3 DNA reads TGTGCCAGCAGTGAATTTACAGGGATTTCCTCCTACGAGCAGTACTTC. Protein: CASSEFTGISSYEQYF.

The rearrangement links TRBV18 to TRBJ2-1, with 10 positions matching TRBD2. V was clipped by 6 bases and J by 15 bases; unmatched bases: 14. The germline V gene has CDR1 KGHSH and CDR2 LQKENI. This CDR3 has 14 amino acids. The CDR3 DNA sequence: TGTGCCAGCTCGCCGGGACTAGCGAGATCAGAGGGGTTCTTC. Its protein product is CASSPGLARSEGFF.

For the CDR3, the DNA is TGTGCCAGTAGGGGCACAGGGGAGAACACTGAAGCTTTCTTT. Translating gives CASRGTGENTEAFF. This chain connects TRBV19 to TRBJ1-1; 7 positions match TRBD1. The trim removed 6 bases at V and 1 base at J, leaving 5 bases unmatched. The CDR3 consists of 14 residues. Per germline, CDR1 LNHDA and CDR2 SQIVND (reference sequence).

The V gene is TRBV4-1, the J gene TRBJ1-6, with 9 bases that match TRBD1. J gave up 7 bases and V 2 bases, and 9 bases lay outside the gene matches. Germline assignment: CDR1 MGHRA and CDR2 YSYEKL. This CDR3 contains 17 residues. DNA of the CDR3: TGCGCCAGCAGCCAACATGAAACAGGGGGCGCGAATTCACCCCTCCACTTT. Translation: CASSQHETGGANSPLHF.

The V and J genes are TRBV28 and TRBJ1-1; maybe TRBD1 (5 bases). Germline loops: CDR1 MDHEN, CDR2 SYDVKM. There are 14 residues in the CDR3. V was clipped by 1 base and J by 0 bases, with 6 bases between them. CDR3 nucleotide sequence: TGTGCCAGCAGTTTATTCAGGGTGAACACTGAAGCTTTCTTT. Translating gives CASSLFRVNTEAFF.

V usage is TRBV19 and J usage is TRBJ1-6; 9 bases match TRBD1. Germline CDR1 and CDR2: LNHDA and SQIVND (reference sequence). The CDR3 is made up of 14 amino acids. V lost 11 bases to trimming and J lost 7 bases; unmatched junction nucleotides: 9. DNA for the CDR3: TGTGCCGGAGGTACAGGGGGCCAAAATTCACCCCTCCACTTT. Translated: CAGGTGGQNSPLHF.